This T cell receptor beta chain was sequenced in a study of blood T cell repertoires in COVID-19 (dated by TCRdb to about 2020). Notes on the research overall: The collaborator samples originated in the United States, Italy and Spain and spanned the acute and convalescent phases of COVID-19. Deeply sampled blood TCRbeta repertoires from subjects exposed to, actively infected with, or recovered from COVID-19 were included in the dataset. The repertoires were made available in a free public database intended to serve as a resource for research on the immune response to SARS-CoV-2. Nearly every sample came with metadata listing a de-identified subject ID, COVID-19 status, age in years and sex. The prospective study material was composed of cDNA or gDNA derived from T cells, B-cell-depleted T cells, or PBMCs. Where available, HLA class I and class II types were obtained from metadata supplied by the sample provider rather than from assay-based typing. Samples were obtained from the ongoing ImmuneRACE study (first 160 participants) and from about 1,300 subjects provided by 6 global collaborators.

Points the paper makes about the study in general: The quantity of clinical and demographic metadata differed by source and by participant and was supplied without curation.

Each collaborating institution followed its own protocols to collect whole blood in K2EDTA tubes. For TCRbeta analysis, collaborator samples were shipped as frozen whole blood, as isolated PBMCs, or as DNA extracted from either sample type. TCRbeta CDR3 regions were amplified from genomic DNA using the immunoSEQ Assay, a bias-controlled multiplex PCR. Turning to the authors' computational methods: Within the assay, amplification of reference gene primers was used to estimate how many nucleated cells each sample contained. To quantify the absolute abundance of each unique TCRbeta CDR3 rearrangement, sequence reads were collapsed and filtered. For each sample, productive Simpson clonality was calculated as the square root of Simpson's diversity index over productive rearrangements. What TCRdb holds here is the immuneACCESS table cut down to in-frame rearrangements. Part of the clones is not present; checked against another copy, under half of the missing clones reflect an unresolved V gene, and the others are unexplained. The DNA was the basis for D and trimming; V, J and clone size are from that table. The sample table records about 250,000 clones; approximately 86% of these occur just once. The ten largest clonotypes hold around 6.4% of the sample.

CDR1 and CDR2, looked up from the germline V gene, are SNHLY and FYNNEI. V gives up 5 bases and J gives up 6 bases, and the segment between their germline ends measures 14 bases. The CDR3 runs 14 amino acids, cysteine and phenylalanine included. Only the CDR3 DNA is retained, 42 bases long and in frame from the first base. Turning to this clone: This receptor's antigen is unknown. No per-base quality is available; no much larger clone lies one base away.

The sample comprised peripheral blood. The source is a woman in her sixties with active or convalescent COVID-19. This chain is built from TRBV2 and TRBJ2-1, with TRBD2 as a weak D call on 7 bases. The DNA sequence reads TGTGCCAGCAGTTGGCTAGGGGGGGGCAATGAGCAGTTCTTC. Its protein reads: CASSWLGGGNEQFF.